Sequencing of this T cell receptor beta chain was carried out in a study of T cells after yellow fever vaccination. TCRdb recomputed calls from the 5' RACE reads with MiXCR, one row per CDR3 protein. The sample comprises roughly 500,000 distinct CDR3 sequences, 15% to 20% of which are singletons, and roughly an eighth rests with the top ten. This clonotype showed up just a few times. Germline CDR1 SGHVS, CDR2 FQNEAQ. CDR3 length: 16 amino acids. Trimming took 0 bases from V and 10 from J; bases not matched to a gene: 12. J is TRBJ2-7 and V is TRBV7-8; 10 bases fit TRBD1. The sequencing here drew on PBMCs, taken 15 days after the yellow fever booster vaccination. The clonotype comes from a man aged 25-45 years who received the YFV17D yellow fever vaccine. The CDR3 DNA follows: TGTGCCAGCAGCTTAGCAGACCCCGGGACAGGGGCTTCCCAGTACTTC. Protein sequence: CASSLADPGTGASQYF.